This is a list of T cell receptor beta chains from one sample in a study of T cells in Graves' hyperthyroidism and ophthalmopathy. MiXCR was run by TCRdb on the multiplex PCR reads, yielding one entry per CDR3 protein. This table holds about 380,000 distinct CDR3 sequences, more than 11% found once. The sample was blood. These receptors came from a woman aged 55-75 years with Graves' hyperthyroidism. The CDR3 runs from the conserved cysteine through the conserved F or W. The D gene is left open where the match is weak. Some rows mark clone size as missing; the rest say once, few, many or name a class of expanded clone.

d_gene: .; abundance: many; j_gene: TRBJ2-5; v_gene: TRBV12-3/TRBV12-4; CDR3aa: CASSSKKGLQETQYF; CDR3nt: TGTGCCAGCAGCTCAAAGAAGGGTCTCCAAGAGACCCAGTACTTC
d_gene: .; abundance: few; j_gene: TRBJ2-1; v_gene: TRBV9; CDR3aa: CASSAFSGPYNEQFF; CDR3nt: TGTGCCAGCAGCGCCTTTAGCGGACCCTACAATGAGCAGTTCTTC
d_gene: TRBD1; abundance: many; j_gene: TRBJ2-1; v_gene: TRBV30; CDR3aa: CAWSVLTWARGRGEQFF; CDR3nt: TGTGCCTGGAGTGTATTAACTTGGGCCAGGGGGCGAGGTGAGCAGTTCTTC
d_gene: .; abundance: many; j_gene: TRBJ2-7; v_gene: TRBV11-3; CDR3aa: CASSLSWAYEQYF; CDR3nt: TGTGCCAGCAGCTTATCCTGGGCCTACGAGCAGTACTTC
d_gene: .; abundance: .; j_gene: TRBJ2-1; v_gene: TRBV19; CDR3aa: CASKWLRTHYNEQFF; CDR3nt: TGTGCCAGTAAGTGGTTGCGGACACATTACAATGAGCAGTTCTTC
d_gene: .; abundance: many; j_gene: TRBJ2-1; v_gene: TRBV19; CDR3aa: CASTQEDEQFF; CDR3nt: TGTGCCAGTACACAGGAGGATGAGCAGTTCTTC
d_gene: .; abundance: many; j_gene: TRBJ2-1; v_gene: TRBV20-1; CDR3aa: CSAPRAEQFF; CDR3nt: TGCAGTGCGCCGAGGGCCGAGCAGTTCTTC
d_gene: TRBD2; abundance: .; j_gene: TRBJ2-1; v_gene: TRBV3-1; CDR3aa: CASRGTNEQFF; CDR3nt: TGTGCCAGCCGGGGGACTAACGAGCAGTTCTTC
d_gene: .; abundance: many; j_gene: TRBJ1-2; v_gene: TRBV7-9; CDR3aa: CASSSRPLNYGYTF; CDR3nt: TGTGCCAGCAGCTCGAGGCCCCTCAACTATGGCTACACCTTC
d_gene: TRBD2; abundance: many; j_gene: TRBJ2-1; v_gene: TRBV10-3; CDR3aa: CATAGRERVYNEQFF; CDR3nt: TGTGCCACCGCCGGGCGGGAGCGGGTTTACAATGAGCAGTTCTTC
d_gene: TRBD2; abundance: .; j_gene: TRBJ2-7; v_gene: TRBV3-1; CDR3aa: CASSQDTPGTSDSYEQYF; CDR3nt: TGTGCCAGCAGCCAAGATACCCCGGGGACTAGCGACTCCTACGAGCAGTACTTC
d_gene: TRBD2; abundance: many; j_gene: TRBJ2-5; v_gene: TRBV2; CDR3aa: CASTGRAAIQETQYF; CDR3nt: TGTGCCAGCACGGGGAGGGCGGCGATCCAAGAGACCCAGTACTTC
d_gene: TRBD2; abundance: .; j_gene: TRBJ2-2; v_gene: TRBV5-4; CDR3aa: CRTSGASNTGELFF; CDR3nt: TGTCGTACGAGCGGGGCCTCGAACACCGGGGAGCTGTTTTTT
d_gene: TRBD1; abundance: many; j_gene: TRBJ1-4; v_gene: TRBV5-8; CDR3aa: CASSFVGATGGFEKLFF; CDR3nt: TGTGCCAGCAGCTTCGTCGGTGCGACAGGGGGTTTTGAAAAACTGTTTTTT
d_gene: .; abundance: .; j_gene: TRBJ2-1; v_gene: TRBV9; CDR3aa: CASSATGSSYNEQFF; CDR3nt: TGTGCCAGCAGCGCCACTGGAAGCTCCTACAATGAGCAGTTCTTC
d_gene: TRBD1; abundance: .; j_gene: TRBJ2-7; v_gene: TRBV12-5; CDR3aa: CASALGQSGEQYF; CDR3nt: TGTGCTAGTGCCCTGGGACAGTCTGGGGAGCAGTACTTC
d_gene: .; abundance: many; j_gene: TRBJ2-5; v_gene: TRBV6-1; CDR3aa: CASKLEETQYF; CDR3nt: TGTGCCAGCAAGTTGGAAGAGACCCAGTACTTC
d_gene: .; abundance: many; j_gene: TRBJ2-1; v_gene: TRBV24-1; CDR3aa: CATSDWQGHYNEQFF; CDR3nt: TGTGCCACCAGTGATTGGCAGGGGCACTACAATGAGCAGTTCTTC
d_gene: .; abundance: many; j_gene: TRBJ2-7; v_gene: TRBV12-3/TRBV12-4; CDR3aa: CASSLGDISYEQYF; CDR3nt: TGTGCCAGCAGTTTAGGGGACATAAGCTACGAGCAGTACTTC
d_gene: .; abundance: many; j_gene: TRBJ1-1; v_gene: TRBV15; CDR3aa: CATSRGGRGNTEAFF; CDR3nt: TGTGCCACCAGCAGAGGAGGTCGGGGGAACACTGAAGCTTTCTTT
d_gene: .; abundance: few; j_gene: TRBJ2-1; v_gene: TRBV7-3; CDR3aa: CASSLIAGPYNEQFF; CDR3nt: TGTGCCAGCAGCTTAATCGCGGGACCCTACAATGAGCAGTTCTTC
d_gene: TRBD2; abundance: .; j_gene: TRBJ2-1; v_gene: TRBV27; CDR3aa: CASSQGLAGDNWNEQFF; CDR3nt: TGTGCCAGCAGTCAAGGACTAGCGGGAGATAATTGGAATGAGCAGTTCTTC
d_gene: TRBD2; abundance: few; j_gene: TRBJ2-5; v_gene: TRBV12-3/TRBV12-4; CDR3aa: CVSSLPSGSARETQYF; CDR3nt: TGTGTCAGCAGTTTGCCTAGCGGGAGTGCTCGGGAGACCCAGTACTTC
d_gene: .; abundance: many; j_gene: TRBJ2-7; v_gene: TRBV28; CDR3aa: CASSPFGVREQYF; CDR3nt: TGTGCCAGCAGCCCCTTTGGGGTACGCGAGCAGTACTTC
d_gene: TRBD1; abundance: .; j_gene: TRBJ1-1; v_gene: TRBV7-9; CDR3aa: CDSSPILTQGAMNTEAFF; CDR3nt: TGTGACAGCAGCCCGATTCTTACCCAGGGGGCAATGAACACTGAAGCTTTCTTT
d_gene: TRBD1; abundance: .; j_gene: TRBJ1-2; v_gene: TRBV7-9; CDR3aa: CASSFSGQGTDGYTF; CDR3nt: TGTGCCAGCAGCTTCAGTGGACAGGGCACAGATGGCTACACCTTC
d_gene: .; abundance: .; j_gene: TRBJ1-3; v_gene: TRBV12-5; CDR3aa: CASGLAGRTSGNTIYF; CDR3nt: TGTGCTAGTGGTTTGGCGGGACGGACCTCTGGAAACACCATATATTTT
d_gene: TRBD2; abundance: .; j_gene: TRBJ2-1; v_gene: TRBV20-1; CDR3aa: CSANDRTSGSQRSYNEQFF; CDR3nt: TGCAGTGCCAACGACAGGACTAGCGGGAGTCAGCGCTCCTACAATGAGCAGTTCTTC
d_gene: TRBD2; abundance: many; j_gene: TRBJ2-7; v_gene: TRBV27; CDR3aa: CASRRTGLASHEQYF; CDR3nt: TGTGCCAGCAGGAGGACGGGACTAGCGAGCCACGAGCAGTACTTC
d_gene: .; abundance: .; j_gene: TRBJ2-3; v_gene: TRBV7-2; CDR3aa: CASSSSSSVSDTQYF; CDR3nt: TGTGCCAGCAGCTCTTCTAGCTCGGTCTCAGATACGCAGTATTTT
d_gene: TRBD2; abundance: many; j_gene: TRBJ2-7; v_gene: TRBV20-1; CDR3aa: CSARATSGRREQYF; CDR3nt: TGCAGTGCTAGAGCAACTAGCGGGAGGCGCGAGCAGTACTTC
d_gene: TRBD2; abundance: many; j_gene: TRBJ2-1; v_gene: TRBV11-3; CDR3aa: CASSRRTSGIYNEQFF; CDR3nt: TGTGCCAGCAGCCGGAGGACTAGCGGGATCTACAATGAGCAGTTCTTC
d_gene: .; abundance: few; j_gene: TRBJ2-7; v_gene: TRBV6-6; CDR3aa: CASSYSSGPDSYEQYF; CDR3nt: TGTGCCAGCAGTTACTCGAGTGGGCCGGACTCCTACGAGCAGTACTTC
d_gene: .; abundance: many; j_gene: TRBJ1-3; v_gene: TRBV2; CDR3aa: CASTLTRRSGNTIYF; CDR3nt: TGTGCCAGCACCCTAACAAGGCGCTCTGGAAACACCATATATTTT
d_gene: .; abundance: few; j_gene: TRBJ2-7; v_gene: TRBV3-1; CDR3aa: CASSPAGTASYEQYF; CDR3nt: TGTGCCAGCAGCCCCGCGGGGACAGCCTCCTACGAGCAGTACTTC
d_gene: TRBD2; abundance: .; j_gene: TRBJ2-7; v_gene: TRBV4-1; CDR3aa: CASSQDSGRYTYEQYF; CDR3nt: TGCGCCAGCAGCCAAGACAGCGGGAGATATACCTACGAGCAGTACTTC
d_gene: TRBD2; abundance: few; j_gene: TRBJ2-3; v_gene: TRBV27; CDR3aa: CASSLGGESDTQYF; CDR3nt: TGTGCCAGCAGTTTGGGGGGGGAATCGGATACGCAGTATTTT
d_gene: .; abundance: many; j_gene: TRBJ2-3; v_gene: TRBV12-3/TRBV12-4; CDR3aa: CASSLALRVSTDTQYF; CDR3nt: TGTGCCAGCAGTTTAGCGCTCAGGGTGAGCACAGATACGCAGTATTTT
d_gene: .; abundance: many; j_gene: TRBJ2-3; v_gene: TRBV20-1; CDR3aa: CSAHPPRRGADTQYF; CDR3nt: TGCAGTGCCCATCCCCCCCGACGAGGGGCAGATACGCAGTATTTT
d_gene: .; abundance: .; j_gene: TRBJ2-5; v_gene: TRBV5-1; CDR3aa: CASSLEVRVGAETQYF; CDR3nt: TGCGCCAGCAGCTTGGAGGTCAGGGTGGGGGCAGAGACCCAGTACTTC
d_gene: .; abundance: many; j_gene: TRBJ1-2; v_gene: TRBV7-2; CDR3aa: CASSFSGSKGYTF; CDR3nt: TGTGCCAGCAGCTTCTCTGGGTCTAAAGGCTACACCTTC